Below, 23 T cell receptor beta chains from the same sample are listed, as sequenced in a study of shared clonotypes between healthy human individuals. Data came from immunoSEQ multiplex PCR; TCRdb stores just in-frame clones and leaves some out. The data contain about 2.3 million clones, just over 90% of them singletons. The sequencing input was naive CD4+ T cells from PBMCs. Subset here: CD45RA+ positively selected. All receptors derive from a man aged 18 to 35 in good health. Some clones in this sample may be carry-over from other donors' samples.

V and J are TRBV5-1 and TRBJ2-7, with 9 bases aligning to TRBD1. The germline V gene encodes CDR1 SGHRS and CDR2 YFSETQ. The CDR3 spans 15 residues. Unmatched junction bases numbered 9, after V lost 4 bases and J lost 4 bases. CDR3 sequence: CASSTGGGSLYEQYF. CDR3 coding DNA: TGCGCCAGCAGCACAGGGGGCGGGAGTTTGTACGAGCAGTACTTC.

A single count supports this clone. V is TRBV11-3 and J is TRBJ2-1; no reliable D call. Germline loops: CDR1 SGHNT, CDR2 YENEEA. The CDR3 spans 13 residues. Trimming took 1 base from V and 4 from J, leaving 5 bases between them. The CDR3 region is CASSLGEYNEQFF. The DNA of the CDR3 is TGTGCCAGCAGCTTAGGCGAATACAATGAGCAGTTCTTC.

This clone was observed a single time. The V call is TRBV11-2, the J call TRBJ1-1, with D possibly being TRBD1 (6 bases). Germline loops: CDR1 SGHAT, CDR2 FQNNGV. Trimming cost V 5 bases and J 13 bases, with 26 bases left between them. The CDR3 is made up of 15 amino acids. The CDR3 sequence is CASSLPAGARGEGFF. As DNA, the CDR3 is TGTGCCAGCAGCCTACCGGCGGGGGCCCGCGGGGAGGGTTTCTTT.

The chain has TRBV12-5 and TRBJ1-1, with D possibly being TRBD1 (5 bases). Germline V gene sequence: CDR1 LGHNT, CDR2 FRNRAP. There are 16 residues in the CDR3. V was cut by 6 bases and J by 1 base, with 18 bases left in between. CDR3 coding DNA: TGTGCTAGTGGCGATGACAGATGGGGGGGGAACACTGAAGCTTTCTTT. As protein: CASGDDRWGGNTEAFF.

This clone was detected once. The rearrangement uses TRBV6-5 and TRBJ1-2; 8 bases match TRBD1. The CDR3 has 15 residues. The germline V gene has CDR1 MNHEY and CDR2 SVGAGI. V gave up 0 bases and J gave up 7 bases; unmatched junction bases: 7. The CDR3 coding sequence is TGTGCCAGCAGTTACTCCACTAAGGACAGGGCTGGCTACACCTTC. This codes for CASSYSTKDRAGYTF.

The rearrangement joins TRBV7-2 to TRBJ1-1; D is undetermined. The CDR3 length is 14 residues. V was clipped by 1 base and J by 2 bases, with 8 bases between them. The germline CDR1 and CDR2 sequences are SGHTA and FQGNSA. In DNA form, the CDR3 reads TGTGCCAGCAGCTTAGTGAAAGGCAACACTGAAGCTTTCTTT. Translating it yields CASSLVKGNTEAFF.

This chain joins TRBV30 and TRBJ2-2; 13 bases agree with TRBD2. V shed 1 base and J 7 bases; nucleotides not matched to a gene: 6. The CDR3 totals 16 residues. Germline CDR1 is GTSNPN and CDR2 is SVGIG (reference sequence). CDR3 residues: CAWSAGLAGVGGELFF. CDR3 DNA: TGTGCCTGGAGTGCCGGACTAGCGGGAGTGGGCGGGGAGCTGTTTTTT. Filled out from reference TRBV30 and TRBJ2-2, the complete variable domain reads SQTIHQWPATLVQPVGSPLSLECTVEGTSNPNLYWYRQAAGRGLQLLFYSVGIGQISSEVPQNLSASRPQDRQFILSSKKLLLSDSGFYLCAWSAGLAGVGGELFFGEGSRLTVL.

The chain is built from TRBV27 and TRBJ2-7; a weak D match, TRBD2 (5 bases). V dropped 3 bases and J dropped 2 bases, with 11 bases sitting between them. The CDR3 runs 14 residues. Germline V CDR1 and CDR2: MNHEY, SMNVEV (reference sequence). The CDR3 coding sequence is TGTGCCAGCAGTTTGGCGGGCCATACCTACGAGCAGTACTTC. Protein: CASSLAGHTYEQYF.

This clone turned up a few times. The sample carries other DNA sequences with the same CDR3. V is TRBV6-5 and J is TRBJ2-7; unclear D gene. Germline CDR1 and CDR2: MNHEY and SVGAGI. The CDR3 has 11 amino acids. Trimming took 5 bases from V and 3 from J, leaving 5 bases between them. CDR3 in amino acids: CASSNNYEQYF. CDR3 coding DNA: TGTGCCAGCAGTAACAACTACGAGCAGTACTTC.

This rearrangement joins TRBV11-3 to TRBJ2-5; 7 bases match TRBD1. This CDR3 comprises 16 residues. Germline V CDR1 and CDR2: SGHNT, YENEEA. The V and J ends lost 2 bases and 2 bases, in that order; junction bases with no gene match: 8. CDR3 DNA sequence: TGTGCCAGCAGCTTACGGACAGGCAGTGGTCAAGAGACCCAGTACTTC. Translated, it gives CASSLRTGSGQETQYF.

This chain uses TRBV30 with TRBJ2-2, with 11 nucleotides matching TRBD2. Per the germline V gene, CDR1 is GTSNPN and CDR2 is SVGIG (reference sequence). V was clipped by 6 bases and J by 7 bases; unmatched bases: 7. The CDR3 totals 14 residues. CDR3 in amino acids: CACIAGGPGGELFF. CDR3 coding DNA: TGTGCCTGCATAGCGGGAGGGCCGGGCGGGGAGCTGTTTTTT.

V usage is TRBV5-6 and J usage is TRBJ2-3; D is possibly TRBD2 (5 bases). The CDR3 is made up of 17 amino acids. The V end was cut by 3 bases, the J end by 3 bases, with 20 bases between. The germline V gene has CDR1 SGHDT and CDR2 YYEEEE. The CDR3 coding sequence is TGTGCCAGCAGCTCGACCGGGGAACACTACGGGACAGATACGCAGTATTTT. This codes for CASSSTGEHYGTDTQYF. Full variable domain (remainder filled in from reference TRBV5-6 and TRBJ2-3): DAGVTQSPTHLIKTRGQQVTLRCSPKSGHDTVSWYQQALGQGPQFIFQYYEEEERQRGNFPDRFSGHQFPNYSSELNVNALLLGDSALYLCASSSTGEHYGTDTQYFGPGTRLTVL.

The J gene is TRBJ2-7, the V gene TRBV9, with D maybe TRBD1 (6 bases). The germline V and J ends were trimmed by 7 bases and 0 bases, with 20 bases remaining between them. Germline-derived CDR1 and CDR2 are SGDLS and YYNGEE. This CDR3 spans 16 amino acids. The CDR3 nucleotides read TGTGCCAGCCGAGGCAAGGGACACCCCCTCTCCTACGAGCAGTACTTC. This gives the protein CASRGKGHPLSYEQYF. The full variable domain, in which reference TRBV9 and TRBJ2-7 provide the parts outside the CDR3, is DSGVTQTPKHLITATGQRVTLRCSPRSGDLSVYWYQQSLDQGLQFLIQYYNGEERAKGNILERFSAQQFPDLHSELNLSSLELGDSALYFCASRGKGHPLSYEQYFGPGTRLTVT.

The chain couples TRBV5-4 to TRBJ2-7, with 7 bases matching TRBD1. Germline V CDR1 and CDR2: SGHNT, YYREEE (reference sequence). Trimming at V came to 1 base and at J to 0 bases, leaving 7 bases not matched to a gene. There are 16 residues in the CDR3. The CDR3 loop reads CASSLSWDSLSYEQYF. CDR3 coding DNA: TGTGCCAGCAGCTTGTCATGGGACAGCCTCTCCTACGAGCAGTACTTC.

V is TRBV5-1 and J is TRBJ2-3, with D uncertain. Trimming took 1 base from V and 6 from J, leaving 6 bases between them. Germline V gene data show CDR1 as SGHRS and CDR2 as YFSETQ. CDR3 length equals 12 residues. The CDR3 DNA is TGCGCCAGCAGCTTGAGTTGGGATACGCAGTATTTT. Its protein is CASSLSWDTQYF.

The chain links TRBV5-6 to TRBJ2-2; 9 nucleotides line up with TRBD1. V dropped 0 bases and J dropped 7; count of bases not matched to a gene: 7. This CDR3 region has 16 residues. Germline V lookup: CDR1 SGHDT, CDR2 YYEEEE. CDR3 residues: CASSLAGTGIDGELFF. In nucleotides, the CDR3 is TGTGCCAGCAGCTTGGCCGGGACAGGGATTGACGGGGAGCTGTTTTTT. Looking up the rest from reference TRBV5-6 and TRBJ2-2 gives the full variable domain: DAGVTQSPTHLIKTRGQQVTLRCSPKSGHDTVSWYQQALGQGPQFIFQYYEEEERQRGNFPDRFSGHQFPNYSSELNVNALLLGDSALYLCASSLAGTGIDGELFFGEGSRLTVL.

The rearrangement links TRBV5-1 to TRBJ1-1; 8 bases fit TRBD1. This CDR3 spans 14 amino acids. V lost 4 bases, J lost 1 base, and 3 bases stayed unmatched. Per the germline V gene, CDR1 is SGHRS and CDR2 is YFSETQ. The CDR3 DNA reads as TGCGCCAGCAGCGTACAGGGGGGGAACACTGAAGCTTTCTTT. This translates into CASSVQGGNTEAFF.

The table lists this clone with a few counts. The chain combines TRBV30 with TRBJ1-5; D is unclear. Germline V lookup: CDR1 GTSNPN, CDR2 SVGIG (reference sequence). Trimming removed 1 base at V and 2 bases at J, with 6 bases between. The CDR3 covers 13 residues. Written as DNA, the CDR3 is TGTGCCTGGAGTGAAAATGGCAATCAGCCCCAGCATTTT. It encodes CAWSENGNQPQHF.

The V and J genes are TRBV5-1 and TRBJ1-1, with D possibly being TRBD1 (6 bases). V was pared by 0 bases and J by 4 bases, with 10 bases between. The CDR3 consists of 14 residues. Germline CDR1 SGHRS, CDR2 YFSETQ. In DNA, the CDR3 is TGCGCCAGCAGCTTGGGGGGGCAGGCCACTGAAGCTTTCTTT. It yields the protein CASSLGGQATEAFF.

The chain couples TRBV7-2 to TRBJ2-2; D unresolved. Per the germline V gene, CDR1 is SGHTA and CDR2 is FQGNSA. V lost 2 bases and J lost 6, with 13 bases in between. The CDR3 contains 15 residues. The CDR3 nucleotides read TGTGCCAGCAGCTTACGGTTAGGAGCGTCCGGGGAGCTGTTTTTT. Its translation is CASSLRLGASGELFF.

V usage is TRBV5-6 and J usage is TRBJ2-3, with D perhaps matching TRBD1 (6 bases). V shed 2 bases and J shed 6 bases, with 16 bases lying between them. Germline V gene sequence: CDR1 SGHDT, CDR2 YYEEEE. There are 15 residues in the CDR3. CDR3 bases: TGTGCCAGCAGCTTTCGCCAGGGGAGATCGGATACGCAGTATTTT. Its protein product is CASSFRQGRSDTQYF. Combining the CDR3 with reference TRBV5-6 and TRBJ2-3 gives the whole variable domain DAGVTQSPTHLIKTRGQQVTLRCSPKSGHDTVSWYQQALGQGPQFIFQYYEEEERQRGNFPDRFSGHQFPNYSSELNVNALLLGDSALYLCASSFRQGRSDTQYFGPGTRLTVL.

This chain connects TRBV7-9 to TRBJ2-2; unclear D gene. CDR3 length: 18 amino acids. Trimming left V 3 bases short and J 0 bases short, with 17 bases between. Germline CDR1 reads SEHNR; CDR2 reads FQNEAQ (reference sequence). The CDR3 reads CASSLSVTPFANTGELFF. DNA for the CDR3: TGTGCCAGCAGCTTGTCAGTGACACCGTTCGCGAACACCGGGGAGCTGTTTTTT.

This chain links TRBV7-9 with TRBJ2-7; D gene uncertain. V dropped 5 bases and J dropped 5 bases, with 10 bases sitting between them. CDR1 and CDR2 (germline): SEHNR, FQNEAQ (reference sequence). The CDR3 loop spans 12 amino acids. The CDR3 protein is CASSHLTDEQYF. The CDR3 DNA sequence: TGTGCCAGCAGCCATTTAACGGACGAGCAGTACTTC.